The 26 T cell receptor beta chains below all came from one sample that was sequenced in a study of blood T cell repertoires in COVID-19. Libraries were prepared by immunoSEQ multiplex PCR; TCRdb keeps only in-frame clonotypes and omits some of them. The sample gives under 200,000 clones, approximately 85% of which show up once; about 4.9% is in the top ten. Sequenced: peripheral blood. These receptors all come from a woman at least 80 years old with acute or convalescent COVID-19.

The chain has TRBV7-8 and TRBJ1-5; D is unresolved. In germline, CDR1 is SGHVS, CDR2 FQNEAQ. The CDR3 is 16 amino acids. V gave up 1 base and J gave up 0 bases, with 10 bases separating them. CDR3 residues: CASSLVPGDSNQPQHF. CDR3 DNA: TGTGCCAGCAGCTTAGTGCCAGGCGATAGCAATCAGCCCCAGCATTTT.

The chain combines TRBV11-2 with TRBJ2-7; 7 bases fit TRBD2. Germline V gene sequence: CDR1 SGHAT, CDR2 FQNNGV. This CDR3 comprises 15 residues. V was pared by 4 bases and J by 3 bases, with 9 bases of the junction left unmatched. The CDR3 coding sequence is TGTGCCAGCAGCTCCTCTAGCGGATCTATCTACGAGCAGTACTTC. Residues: CASSSSSGSIYEQYF.

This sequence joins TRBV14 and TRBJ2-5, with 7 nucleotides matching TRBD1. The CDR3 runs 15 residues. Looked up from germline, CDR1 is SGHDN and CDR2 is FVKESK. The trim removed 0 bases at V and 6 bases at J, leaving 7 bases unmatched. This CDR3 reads CASSQESGTVKTQYF. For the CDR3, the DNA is TGTGCCAGCAGCCAAGAATCCGGGACAGTTAAGACCCAGTACTTC.

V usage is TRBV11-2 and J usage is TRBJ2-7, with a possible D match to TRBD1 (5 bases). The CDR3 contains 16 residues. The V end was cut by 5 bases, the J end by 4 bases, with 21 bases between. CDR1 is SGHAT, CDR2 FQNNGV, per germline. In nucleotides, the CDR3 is TGTGCCAGCAGCGGCCCGGCAGGGTCCTGGGGATACGAGCAGTACTTC. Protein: CASSGPAGSWGYEQYF.

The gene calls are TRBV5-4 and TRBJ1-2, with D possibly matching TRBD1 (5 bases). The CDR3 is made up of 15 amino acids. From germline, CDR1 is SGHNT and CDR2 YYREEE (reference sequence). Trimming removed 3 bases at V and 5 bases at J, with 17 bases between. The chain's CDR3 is CASSSPIDSLYGYTF. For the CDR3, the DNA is TGTGCCAGCAGCTCGCCAATCGACAGCCTATATGGCTACACCTTC.

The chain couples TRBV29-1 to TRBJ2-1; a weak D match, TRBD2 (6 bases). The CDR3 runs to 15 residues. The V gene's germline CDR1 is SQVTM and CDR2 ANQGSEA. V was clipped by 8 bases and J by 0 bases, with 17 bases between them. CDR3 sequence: CSTWSGQSSYNEQFF. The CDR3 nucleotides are TGCAGCACCTGGAGCGGGCAAAGCTCCTACAATGAGCAGTTCTTC.

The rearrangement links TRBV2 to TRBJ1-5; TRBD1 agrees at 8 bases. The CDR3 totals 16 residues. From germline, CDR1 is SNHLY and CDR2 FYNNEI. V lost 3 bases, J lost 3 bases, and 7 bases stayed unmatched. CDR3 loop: CASSDQTGAVNQPQHF. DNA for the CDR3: TGTGCCAGCAGTGATCAGACAGGGGCTGTCAATCAGCCCCAGCATTTT.

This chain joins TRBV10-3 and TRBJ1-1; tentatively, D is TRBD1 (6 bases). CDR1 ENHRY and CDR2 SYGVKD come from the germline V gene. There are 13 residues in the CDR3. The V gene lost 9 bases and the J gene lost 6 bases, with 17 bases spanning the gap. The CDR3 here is CAISQGGAAEAFF. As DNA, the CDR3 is TGTGCCATTTCCCAAGGGGGGGCCGCTGAAGCTTTCTTT.

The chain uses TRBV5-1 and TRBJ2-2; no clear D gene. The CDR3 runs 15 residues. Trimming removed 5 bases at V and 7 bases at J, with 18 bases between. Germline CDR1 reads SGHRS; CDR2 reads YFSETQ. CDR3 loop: CASSSKSSSIGELFF. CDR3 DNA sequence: TGCGCCAGCAGTTCCAAAAGTTCGAGCATCGGGGAGCTGTTTTTT.

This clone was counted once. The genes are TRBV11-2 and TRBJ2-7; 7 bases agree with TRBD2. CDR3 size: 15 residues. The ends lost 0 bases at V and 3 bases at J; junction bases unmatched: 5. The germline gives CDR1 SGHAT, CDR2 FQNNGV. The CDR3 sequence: CASSLEASGYYEQYF. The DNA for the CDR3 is TGTGCCAGCAGCTTAGAGGCTAGCGGATACTACGAGCAGTACTTC.

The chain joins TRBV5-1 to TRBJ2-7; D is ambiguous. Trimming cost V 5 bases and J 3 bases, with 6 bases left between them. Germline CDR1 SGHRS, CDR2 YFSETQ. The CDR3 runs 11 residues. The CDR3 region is CASRRGYEQYF. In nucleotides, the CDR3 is TGCGCCAGCAGGAGAGGCTACGAGCAGTACTTC. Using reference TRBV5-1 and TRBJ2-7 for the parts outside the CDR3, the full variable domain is KAGVTQTPRYLIKTRGQQVTLSCSPISGHRSVSWYQQTPGQGLQFLFEYFSETQRNKGNFPGRFSGRQFSNSRSEMNVSTLELGDSALYLCASRRGYEQYFGPGTRLTVT.

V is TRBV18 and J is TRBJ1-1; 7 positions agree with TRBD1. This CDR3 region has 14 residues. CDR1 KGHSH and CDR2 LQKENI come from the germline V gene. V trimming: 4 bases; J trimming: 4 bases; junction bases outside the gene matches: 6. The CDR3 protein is CASSRAGGLTEAFF. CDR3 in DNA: TGTGCCAGCTCACGGGCAGGGGGTCTCACTGAAGCTTTCTTT.

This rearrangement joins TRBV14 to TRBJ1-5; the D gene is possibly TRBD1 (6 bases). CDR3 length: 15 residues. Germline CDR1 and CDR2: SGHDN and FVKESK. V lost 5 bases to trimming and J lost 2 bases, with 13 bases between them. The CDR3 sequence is CASSDFPGGNQPQHF. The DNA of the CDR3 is TGTGCCAGCAGCGACTTCCCAGGGGGCAATCAGCCCCAGCATTTT.

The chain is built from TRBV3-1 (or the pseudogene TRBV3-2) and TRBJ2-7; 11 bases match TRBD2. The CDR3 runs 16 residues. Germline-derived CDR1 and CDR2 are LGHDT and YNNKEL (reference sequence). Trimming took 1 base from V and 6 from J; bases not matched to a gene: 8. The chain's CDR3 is CASSQGLIGTSGEQYF. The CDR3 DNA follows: TGTGCCAGCAGCCAAGGGTTAATAGGGACTAGCGGCGAGCAGTACTTC.

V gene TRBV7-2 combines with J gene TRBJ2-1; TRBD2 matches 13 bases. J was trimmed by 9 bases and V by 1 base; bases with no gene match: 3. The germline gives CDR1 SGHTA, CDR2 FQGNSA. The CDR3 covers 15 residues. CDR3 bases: TGTGCCAGCAGCTTAGGGACTAGCGGGAGAGGTGAGCAGTTCTTC. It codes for CASSLGTSGRGEQFF.

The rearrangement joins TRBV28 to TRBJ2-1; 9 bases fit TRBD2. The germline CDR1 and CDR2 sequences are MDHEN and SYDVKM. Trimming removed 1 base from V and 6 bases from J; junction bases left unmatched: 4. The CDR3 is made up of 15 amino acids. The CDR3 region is CASSLLGSGSNEQFF. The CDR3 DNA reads TGTGCCAGCAGTTTATTAGGTAGCGGGAGCAATGAGCAGTTCTTC.

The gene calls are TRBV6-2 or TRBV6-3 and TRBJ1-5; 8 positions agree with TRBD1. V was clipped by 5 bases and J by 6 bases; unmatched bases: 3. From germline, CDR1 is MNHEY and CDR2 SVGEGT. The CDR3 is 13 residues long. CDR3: CASSQGAGQPQHF. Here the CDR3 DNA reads TGTGCCAGCAGTCAGGGGGCAGGTCAGCCCCAGCATTTT.

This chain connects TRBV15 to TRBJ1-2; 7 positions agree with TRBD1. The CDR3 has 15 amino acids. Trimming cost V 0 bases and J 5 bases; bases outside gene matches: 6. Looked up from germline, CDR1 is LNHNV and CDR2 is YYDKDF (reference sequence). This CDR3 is CATSRERQGWYGYTF. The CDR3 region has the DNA TGTGCCACCAGCAGAGAGAGACAGGGTTGGTATGGCTACACCTTC.

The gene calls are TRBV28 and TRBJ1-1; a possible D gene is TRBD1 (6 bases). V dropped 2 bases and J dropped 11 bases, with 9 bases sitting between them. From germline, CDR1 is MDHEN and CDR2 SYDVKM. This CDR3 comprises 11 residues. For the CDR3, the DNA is TGTGCCAGCAGTTTAATGAGGGGGGCTTTCTTT. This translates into CASSLMRGAFF.

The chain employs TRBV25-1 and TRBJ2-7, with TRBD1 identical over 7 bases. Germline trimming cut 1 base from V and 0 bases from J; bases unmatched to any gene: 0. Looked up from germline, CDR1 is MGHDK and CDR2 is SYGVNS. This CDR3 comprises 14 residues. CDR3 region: CASSESGGSYEQYF. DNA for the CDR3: TGTGCCAGCAGTGAATCAGGGGGCTCCTACGAGCAGTACTTC.

The CDR3 coding sequence is TGTGCCAGCAGTTACTCGAGGTATCAGCCCCAGCATTTT. Its protein is CASSYSRYQPQHF. This rearrangement joins TRBV6-5 to TRBJ1-5, with D uncertain. Germline assignment: CDR1 MNHEY and CDR2 SVGAGI. The CDR3 runs to 13 residues. V was shortened by 0 bases and J by 5 bases, with 5 bases between the two germline ends.

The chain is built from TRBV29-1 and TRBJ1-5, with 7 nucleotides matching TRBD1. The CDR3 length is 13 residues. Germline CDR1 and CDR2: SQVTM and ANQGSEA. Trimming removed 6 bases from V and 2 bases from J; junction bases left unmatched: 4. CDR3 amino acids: CSVIGQGNQPQHF. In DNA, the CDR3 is TGCAGCGTCATCGGACAGGGCAATCAGCCCCAGCATTTT.

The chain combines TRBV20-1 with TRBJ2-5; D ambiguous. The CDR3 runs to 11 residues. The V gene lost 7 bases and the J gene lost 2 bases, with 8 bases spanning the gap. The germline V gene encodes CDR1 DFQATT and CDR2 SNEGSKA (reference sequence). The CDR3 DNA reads TGCAGTGGGCAGAATCAAGAGACCCAGTACTTC. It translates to CSGQNQETQYF.

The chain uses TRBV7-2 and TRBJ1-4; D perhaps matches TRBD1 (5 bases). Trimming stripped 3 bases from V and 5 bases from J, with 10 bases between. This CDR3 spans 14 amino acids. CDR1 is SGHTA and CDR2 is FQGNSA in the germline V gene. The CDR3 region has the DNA TGTGCCAGCAGCTTGATCCGGGGGAATGAAAAACTGTTTTTT. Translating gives CASSLIRGNEKLFF.

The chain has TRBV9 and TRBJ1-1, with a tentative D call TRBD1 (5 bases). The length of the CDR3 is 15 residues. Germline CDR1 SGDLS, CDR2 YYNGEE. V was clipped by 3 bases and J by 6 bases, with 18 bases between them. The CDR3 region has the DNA TGTGCCAGCAGCGCGAACTGGGGGGATCGGCCTGAAGCTTTCTTT. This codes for CASSANWGDRPEAFF.

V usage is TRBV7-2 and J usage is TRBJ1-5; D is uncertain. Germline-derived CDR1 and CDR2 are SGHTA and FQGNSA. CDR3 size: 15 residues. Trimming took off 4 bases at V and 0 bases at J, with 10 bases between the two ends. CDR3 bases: TGTGCCAGCAGCTACCCCCTCGGTAGCAATCAGCCCCAGCATTTT. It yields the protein CASSYPLGSNQPQHF. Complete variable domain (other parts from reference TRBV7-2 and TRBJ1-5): GAGVSQSPSNKVTEKGKDVELRCDPISGHTALYWYRQSLGQGLEFLIYFQGNSAPDKSGLPSDRFSAERTGGSVSTLTIQRTQQEDSAVYLCASSYPLGSNQPQHFGDGTRLSIL.